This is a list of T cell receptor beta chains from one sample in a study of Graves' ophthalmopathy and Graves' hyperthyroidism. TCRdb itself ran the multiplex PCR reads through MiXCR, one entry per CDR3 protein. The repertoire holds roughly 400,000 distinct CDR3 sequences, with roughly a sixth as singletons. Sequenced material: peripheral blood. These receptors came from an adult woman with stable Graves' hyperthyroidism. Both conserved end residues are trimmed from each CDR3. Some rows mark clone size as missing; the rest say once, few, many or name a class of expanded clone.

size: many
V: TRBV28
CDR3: ASSPRWAIAF

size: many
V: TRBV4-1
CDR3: ASSQSLPPFLQPQH

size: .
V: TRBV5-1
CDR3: ASSFEPDRDYNSPLH

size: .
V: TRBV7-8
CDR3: ASSLGQPQQY

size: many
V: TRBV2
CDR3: ASSGDGSIKY

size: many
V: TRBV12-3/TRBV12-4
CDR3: ASSRTGQHPNSPLH

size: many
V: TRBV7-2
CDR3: ASSLALRSSGSSYEQY

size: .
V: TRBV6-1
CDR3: AIKGQGTQETQY

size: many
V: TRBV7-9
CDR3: ASSLTGLDSPLH

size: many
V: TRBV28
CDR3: ASSPRDRAQETQY

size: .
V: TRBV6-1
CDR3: ASSEWVTKNGYT

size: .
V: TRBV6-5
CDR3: ASSYSISGLGEQY

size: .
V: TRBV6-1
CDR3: ASSPNEGAQPQH

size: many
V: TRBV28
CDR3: ASSLFSSGSWDEQY

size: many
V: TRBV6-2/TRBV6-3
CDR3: ASSYVAGQLSYEQY

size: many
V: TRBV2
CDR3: ASREQGARVTF

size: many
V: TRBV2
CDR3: ASSVEELSYEQY

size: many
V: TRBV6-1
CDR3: ASSEVPGRSGNTIY

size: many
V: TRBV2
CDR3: ASRTAQITGELF

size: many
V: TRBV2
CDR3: ASSIEGGPGTEAF

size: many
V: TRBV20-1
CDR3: SARGDRQYEQY

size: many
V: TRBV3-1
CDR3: ASSPDGSQPQH

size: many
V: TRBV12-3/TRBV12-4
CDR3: ASSPGVVGYT

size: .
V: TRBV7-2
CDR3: ASSTGQGTYEQY

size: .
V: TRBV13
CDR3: ASSSLSGGDLF

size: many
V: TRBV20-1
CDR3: SARWGLVETQY

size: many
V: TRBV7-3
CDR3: ASSLGPTSEAF

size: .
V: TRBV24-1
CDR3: ATTERTGPSGTRYEQY

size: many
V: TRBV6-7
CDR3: ASTRLAGGIQETQY

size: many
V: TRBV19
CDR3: ASSNQGPGELF